This T cell receptor beta chain came from a study of blood T cell repertoires in COVID-19. On the study more broadly: Donors in the United States, Italy and Spain gave samples during acute or convalescent COVID-19. The cDNA or gDNA used as material had been derived from T cells, B-cell-depleted T cells, or PBMCs.

Trimming took off 5 bases at V and 2 bases at J, with 20 bases between the two ends. This CDR3 has 17 amino acids. Germline V gene lookup returns CDR1 LNHDA and CDR2 SQIVND (reference sequence). Original processing methods: Cell counts per sample came from amplifying reference gene primers. Repertoires were generated with immunoSEQ multiplex PCR, while TCRdb's copy carries only in-frame clones and drops some. V, J and clone size reflect that table, while D and trimming were determined from the DNA. The sample records approximately 200,000 clones, approximately 90% being singletons. The V and J genes are TRBV19 and TRBJ2-3; possible D gene TRBD2, 5 bases. Sequenced input: PBMCs or T cells enriched from blood (not recorded which). The TCR was taken from a young woman who had recovered from COVID-19. CDR3 residues: CASSLNRGNGVTDTQYF. CDR3 DNA: TGTGCCAGTAGTCTCAATCGGGGAAACGGGGTCACAGATACGCAGTATTTT.